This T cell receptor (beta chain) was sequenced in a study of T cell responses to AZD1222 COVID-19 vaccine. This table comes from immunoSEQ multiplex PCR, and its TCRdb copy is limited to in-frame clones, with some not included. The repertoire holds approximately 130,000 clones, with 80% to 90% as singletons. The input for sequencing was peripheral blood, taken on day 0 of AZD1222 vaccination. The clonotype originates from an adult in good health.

Here the CDR3 DNA reads TGTGCCATCGGGACAGGGGAACTCGAGCAGTACTTC. Protein: CAIGTGELEQYF. This chain joins TRBV2 and TRBJ2-7; 10 nucleotides align to TRBD1. The CDR3 length is 12 residues. Germline trimming cut 10 bases from V and 6 bases from J; bases unmatched to any gene: 6. From germline, CDR1 is SNHLY and CDR2 FYNNEI.